Listed here are 13 T cell receptor beta chains from one sample, sequenced in a study of T cell repertoires in cytomegalovirus infection. Each CDR3 protein gets one entry after TCRdb re-called the reads with MiXCR. The sample has 310,000 or so distinct CDR3 sequences, 20% to 25% seen once. No antigens are known for them. The sample was cultured PBMCs, taken from culture after CMV antigen stimulation. The receptor source for this set is a human donor in good health (CMV status not recorded). Some clones in this sample may be carry-over from other donors' samples.

This clonotype occurred many times. The chain employs TRBV7-8 and TRBJ1-1; no clear D. CDR3 length equals 14 residues. From germline, CDR1 is SGHVS and CDR2 FQNEAQ. Trimming pared 5 bases from V and 9 bases from J, leaving 19 bases between. The CDR3 sequence is CASSGTSANGQAFF. CDR3 bases: TGTGCCAGCAGCGGAACGTCGGCCAACGGTCAAGCTTTCTTT.

The V gene is TRBV6-2 or TRBV6-3, the J gene TRBJ2-1; weak D call: TRBD1 (6 bases). The CDR3 has 15 amino acids. Germline assignment: CDR1 MNHEY and CDR2 SVGEGT. The V and J ends lost 1 base and 1 base respectively, with 8 bases between them. This chain's CDR3 is CASSYFRGSYNEQFF. The CDR3 region has the DNA TGTGCCAGCAGTTACTTCAGGGGTTCCTACAATGAGCAGTTCTTC.

The gene calls are TRBV3-1 and TRBJ2-3; 11 positions agree with TRBD2. The CDR3 loop spans 15 amino acids. V gave up 4 bases and J gave up 3 bases; unmatched junction bases: 3. Germline CDR1 and CDR2: LGHDT and YNNKEL (reference sequence). The CDR3 here is CASSRSGRETDTQYF. CDR3 nucleotide sequence: TGTGCCAGCAGCCGTAGCGGGAGGGAGACAGATACGCAGTATTTT.

The genes are TRBV9 and TRBJ2-1; TRBD2 agrees at 8 bases. The CDR3 extends over 15 amino acids. Per the germline V gene, CDR1 is SGDLS and CDR2 is YYNGEE. The junction had 4 bases not matched to a gene; V was cut back by 3 bases and J by 2 bases. CDR3 nucleotides: TGTGCCAGCAGCGAAAATAGCGGGACCTACAATGAGCAGTTCTTC. It specifies CASSENSGTYNEQFF.

This clonotype was seen a handful of times. The chain has TRBV19 and TRBJ2-1; D is undetermined. V lost 1 base, J lost 4 bases, and 11 bases lay in between. The CDR3 has 15 amino acids. Germline lookup yields CDR1 LNHDA and CDR2 SQIVND (reference sequence). CDR3: CASSIAVRQYNEQFF. DNA for the CDR3: TGTGCCAGTAGTATAGCCGTCCGGCAGTACAATGAGCAGTTCTTC.

This clonotype occurred many times. The chain combines TRBV7-8 with TRBJ2-3; D unclear. V was shortened by 0 bases and J by 7 bases, with 8 bases between the two germline ends. Germline V gives CDR1 SGHVS, CDR2 FQNEAQ. The length of the CDR3 is 13 residues. Here the CDR3 DNA reads TGTGCCAGCAGCTTAGCCAACACGAATACGCAGTATTTT. It translates to CASSLANTNTQYF.

The rearrangement joins TRBV7-2 to TRBJ2-3, with D tentatively TRBD1 or TRBD2 (5 bases each). Germline V lookup: CDR1 SGHTA, CDR2 FQGNSA. The CDR3 contains 13 residues. The V end lost 5 bases, the J end lost 6 bases, and 12 bases lay between the germline ends. CDR3 coding DNA: TGTGCCAGCAGCCAAGCTTGGGACGATACGCAGTATTTT. Translated: CASSQAWDDTQYF.

This clonotype was picked up a small number of times. J is TRBJ2-1 and V is TRBV4-3; D is unresolved. Germline CDR1 is LGHNA and CDR2 is YSLEER. This CDR3 has 14 residues. Trimming took off 0 bases at V and 5 bases at J, with 8 bases between the two ends. CDR3 loop: CASSQDHQDNEQFF. The CDR3 nucleotides are TGCGCCAGCAGCCAAGATCACCAGGACAATGAGCAGTTCTTC.

This clonotype has a handful of counts. The chain is built from TRBV29-1 and TRBJ1-2, with TRBD1 matching over 9 bases. The CDR3 totals 14 residues. Germline-derived CDR1 and CDR2 are SQVTM and ANQGSEA. Trimming removed 3 bases from V and 4 bases from J; junction bases left unmatched: 6. Here the CDR3 reads CSVEGQGWSYGYTF. The DNA for the CDR3 is TGCAGCGTTGAGGGACAGGGCTGGAGCTATGGCTACACCTTC.

This clonotype was picked up a small number of times. V usage is TRBV20-1 and J usage is TRBJ2-1, with 16 bases that match TRBD2. J was trimmed by 5 bases and V by 0 bases; bases with no gene match: 1. The germline gives CDR1 DFQATT, CDR2 SNEGSKA (reference sequence). This CDR3 has 16 residues. The CDR3 nucleotides read TGCAGTGCTAGAGACGGGACTAGCGGGGGGGACAATGAGCAGTTCTTC. Translation gives CSARDGTSGGDNEQFF.

The V call is TRBV2, the J call TRBJ2-1; D is unresolved. The CDR3 contains 14 residues. Trimming removed 6 bases from V and 7 bases from J, with 16 bases in between. Germline values: CDR1 SNHLY, CDR2 FYNNEI. CDR3 coding DNA: TGTGCCAGCAGGGTCCGTACCTTAGTGAATGAGCAGTTCTTC. Encoded protein: CASRVRTLVNEQFF.

The rearrangement joins TRBV19 to TRBJ2-7; a possible D gene is TRBD2 (5 bases). The germline V gene encodes CDR1 LNHDA and CDR2 SQIVND (reference sequence). V shed 5 bases and J shed 3 bases, with 11 bases lying between them. The CDR3 is 13 amino acids. CDR3 nucleotides: TGTGCCAGTAGTTCCGGGATCAACTACGAGCAGTACTTC. It encodes CASSSGINYEQYF.

The V call is TRBV7-9, the J call TRBJ2-2; D is ambiguous. CDR3 length: 12 residues. Trimming stripped 8 bases from V and 5 bases from J, with 9 bases between. Germline V CDR1 and CDR2: SEHNR, FQNEAQ (reference sequence). CDR3 in DNA: TGTGCCAGCGGAGCTTCAACCGGGGAGCTGTTTTTT. Its protein is CASGASTGELFF. Full variable domain (remainder filled in from reference TRBV7-9 and TRBJ2-2): DTGVSQNPRHKITKRGQNVTFRCDPISEHNRLYWYRQTLGQGPEFLTYFQNEAQLEKSRLLSDRFSAERPKGSFSTLEIQRTEQGDSAMYLCASGASTGELFFGEGSRLTVL.